This entry describes one T cell receptor (beta chain). Its antigen is as yet unknown. The data belong to a study of cytomegalovirus exposure and HLA in healthy donors. The CDR3 contains 15 residues. The germline V and J ends were trimmed by 2 bases and 1 base, with 11 bases remaining between them. Germline V gene sequence: CDR1 MGHRA, CDR2 YSYEKL. General study findings and limits: For TCR beta chains, V- and J-gene trimming was later linked to a missense DCLRE1C variant.

The donors gave bone marrow, and they were healthy. The PCR employed 60 Vbeta primers together with 13 Jbeta primers. Measured with immunoSEQ multiplex PCR; TCRdb has only the in-frame clones, and not every one. In the table there are under 200,000 clones, 75% to 85% of which are singletons. The sequenced sample was PBMCs. The V and J genes are TRBV4-1 and TRBJ1-2; D is possibly TRBD1 (6 bases). The clonotype was recovered from a man over 45 in good health and CMV-seropositive. The CDR3 protein is CASSQLGALNYGYTF. The CDR3 DNA is TGCGCCAGCAGCCAATTGGGGGCGCTTAACTATGGCTACACCTTC.